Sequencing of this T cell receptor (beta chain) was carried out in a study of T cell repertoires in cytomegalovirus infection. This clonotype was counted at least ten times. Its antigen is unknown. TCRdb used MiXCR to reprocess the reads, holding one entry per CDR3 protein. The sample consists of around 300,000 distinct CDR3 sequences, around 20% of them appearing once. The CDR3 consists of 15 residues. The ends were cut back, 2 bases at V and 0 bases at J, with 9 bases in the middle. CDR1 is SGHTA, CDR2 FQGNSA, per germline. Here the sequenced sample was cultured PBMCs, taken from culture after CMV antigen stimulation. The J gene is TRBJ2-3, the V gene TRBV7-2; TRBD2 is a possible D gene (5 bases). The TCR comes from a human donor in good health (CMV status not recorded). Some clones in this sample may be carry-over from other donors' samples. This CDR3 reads CASSLNPGSTDTQYF. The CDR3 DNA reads TGTGCCAGCAGCTTAAACCCGGGAAGCACAGATACGCAGTATTTT.